The following is a TCR beta chain sequence with its context. The sample originates from a study of blood T cell repertoires in COVID-19. Trimming at V came to 3 bases and at J to 3 bases, leaving 14 bases not matched to a gene. Germline lookup yields CDR1 DFQATT and CDR2 SNEGSKA (reference sequence). The length of the CDR3 is 17 residues. In the original processing: How many nucleated cells were present was estimated from reference gene primer amplification. Generated by immunoSEQ multiplex PCR, the TCRdb table keeps only in-frame clones and is missing some. The V and J calls and the clone size are those of that table, but D and trimming were determined from the DNA. The data hold some 230,000 clones, with roughly 88% observed a single time.

The chain is built from TRBV20-1 and TRBJ1-5, with 7 bases identical to TRBD1. Sequencing was performed on peripheral blood. The sequence came from a man under 40 who had recovered from COVID-19. CDR3 sequence (DNA): TGCAGTGCTAGTCCCCAAACAGGGGAGTATATCAATCAGCCCCAGCATTTT. Translating it yields CSASPQTGEYINQPQHF.